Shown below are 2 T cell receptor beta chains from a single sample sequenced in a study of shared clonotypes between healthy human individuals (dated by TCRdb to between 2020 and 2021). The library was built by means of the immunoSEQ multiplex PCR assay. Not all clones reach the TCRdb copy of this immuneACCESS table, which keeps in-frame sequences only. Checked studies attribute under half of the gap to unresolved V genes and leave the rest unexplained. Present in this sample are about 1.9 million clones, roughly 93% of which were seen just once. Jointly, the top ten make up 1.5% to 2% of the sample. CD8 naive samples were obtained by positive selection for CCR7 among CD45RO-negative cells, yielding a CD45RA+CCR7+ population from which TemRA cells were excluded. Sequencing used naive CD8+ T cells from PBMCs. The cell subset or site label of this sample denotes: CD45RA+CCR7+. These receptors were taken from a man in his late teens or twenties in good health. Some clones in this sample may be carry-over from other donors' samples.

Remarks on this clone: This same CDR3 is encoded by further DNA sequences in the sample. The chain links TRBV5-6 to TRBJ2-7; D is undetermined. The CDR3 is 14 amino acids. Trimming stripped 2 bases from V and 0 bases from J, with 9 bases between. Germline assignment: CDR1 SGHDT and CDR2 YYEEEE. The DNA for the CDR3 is TGTGCCAGCAGCTTAGGTCCCAGCTCCTACGAGCAGTACTTC. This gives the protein CASSLGPSSYEQYF.

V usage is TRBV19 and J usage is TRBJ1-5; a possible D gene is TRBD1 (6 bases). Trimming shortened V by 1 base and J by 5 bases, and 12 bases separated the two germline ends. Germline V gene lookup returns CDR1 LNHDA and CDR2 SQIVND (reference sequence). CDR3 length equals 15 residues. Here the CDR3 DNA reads TGTGCCAGTAGTATAGGCGGAGGGGGAGATCAGCCCCAGCATTTT. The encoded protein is CASSIGGGGDQPQHF.